These T cell receptor beta chains were read from a single sample in a study of radiotherapy plus CTLA-4 blockade in lung cancer. Only in-frame clones appear in the TCRdb table, and some are missing; sequencing was by immunoSEQ multiplex PCR. The table records tens of thousands of clones, roughly three quarters of them present only once. Here the sequenced sample was peripheral blood, taken from a patient treated with radiotherapy plus ipilimumab. The receptors here all came from a human donor with non-small cell lung cancer whose response to radiotherapy plus ipilimumab could not be evaluated. CDR3s leave out the opening cysteine and the closing phenylalanine or tryptophan. D genes are given only for firm matches. Size tells how often a clone was seen (once, few, many) or the class of an expanded clone, and some rows leave it out.

TRBJ1-1	NA	NA	TRBV4-1	ASSQGHGMNTEAF
TRBJ1-1	NA	NA	TRBV7-2	ASSEGQNTEAF
TRBJ2-7	NA	TRBD1	TRBV5-1	ASSILTGTGEQY
TRBJ1-6	NA	TRBD1	TRBV2	ASSDGRGSINSPLH
TRBJ2-1	NA	TRBD1	TRBV9	ASTTGGDRVYNEQF
TRBJ2-3	NA	TRBD1	TRBV2	ASRRTGTRDTQY
TRBJ2-4	NA	NA	TRBV7-5	VRSSGQKNIQY
TRBJ2-1	NA	NA	TRBV18	ASSPPPGKVYNEQF
TRBJ2-1	NA	TRBD2	TRBV7-3	ASSLQGVRAGGQQF
TRBJ1-4	NA	NA	TRBV11-2	ASSLAGSVGEKLF
TRBJ2-7	NA	TRBD2	TRBV28	ASSWTSGSISYEQY
TRBJ2-3	NA	TRBD2	TRBV10-2	ASSRTSGTDTQY
TRBJ2-3	NA	NA	TRBV10-3	AISEGITTTQGGQY
TRBJ2-7	NA	TRBD1	TRBV28	ASSSRTGLPTYEQY
TRBJ2-5	NA	NA	TRBV19	ASSTLQETQY
TRBJ1-4	NA	TRBD1	TRBV5-1	ASSLAGQGGEKLF
TRBJ1-1	NA	TRBD1	TRBV5-6	ASSPYRGQWNTEAF
TRBJ2-4	few	TRBD2	TRBV9	ASSVGGGRDGIQY
TRBJ1-2	NA	NA	TRBV5-6	ASSLRGSGYGYT
TRBJ2-2	once	NA	TRBV7-3	ASSSRNREAGELF
TRBJ1-3	NA	NA	TRBV7-3	ASSLSGGVYGNTIY
TRBJ1-3	few	NA	TRBV7-9	ASSFDGVGNTIY
TRBJ2-7	NA	TRBD2	TRBV7-4	ASSFQRESRYEQY
TRBJ1-4	NA	NA	TRBV18	ASSPGSREANEKLF
TRBJ2-7	once	TRBD1	TRBV7-3	ASSLAGTGSYEQY
TRBJ2-5	few	TRBD2	TRBV2	ASSSRSGGAHETQY
TRBJ2-7	NA	TRBD1	TRBV27	ASSLLGGQGFYEQY
TRBJ2-7	NA	NA	TRBV20-1	SARVSGEQY
TRBJ1-1	NA	NA	TRBV29-1	SVEDPGVGAEAF
TRBJ1-1	NA	TRBD1	TRBV5-1	ASSWDRPSTEAF
TRBJ2-3	NA	NA	TRBV6-5	ASRTRLRPSDTQY
TRBJ1-3	NA	TRBD1	TRBV5-1	ASSPGQGSGNTIY
TRBJ2-5	NA	NA	TRBV5-1	ASSLSSRETQY
TRBJ2-1	NA	TRBD1	TRBV5-8	ASSSRAGQGIGEQF
TRBJ1-2	few	NA	TRBV28	ASSPPGDGNYGYT
TRBJ2-2	NA	NA	TRBV5-1	ASSGAFGELF
TRBJ1-1	NA	NA	TRBV7-2	ASSLSFISTGDNTEAF